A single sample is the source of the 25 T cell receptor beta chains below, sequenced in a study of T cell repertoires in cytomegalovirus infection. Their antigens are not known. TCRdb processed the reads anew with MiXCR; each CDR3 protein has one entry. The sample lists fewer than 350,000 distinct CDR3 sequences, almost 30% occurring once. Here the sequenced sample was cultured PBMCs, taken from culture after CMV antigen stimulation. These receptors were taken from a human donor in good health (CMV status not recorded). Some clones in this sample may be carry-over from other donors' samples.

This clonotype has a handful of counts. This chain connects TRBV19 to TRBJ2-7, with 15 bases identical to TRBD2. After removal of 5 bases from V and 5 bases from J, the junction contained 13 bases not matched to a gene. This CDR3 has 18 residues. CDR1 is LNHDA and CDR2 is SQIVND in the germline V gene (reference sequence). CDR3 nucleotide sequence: TGTGCCAGTAGTCTCCGACTCGGGACTAGCGGGAGGTTGAACGAGCAGTACTTC. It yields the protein CASSLRLGTSGRLNEQYF. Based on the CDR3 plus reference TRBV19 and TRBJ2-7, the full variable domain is DGGITQSPKYLFRKEGQNVTLSCEQNLNHDAMYWYRQDPGQGLRLIYYSQIVNDFQKGDIAEGYSVSREKKESFPLTVTSAQKNPTAFYLCASSLRLGTSGRLNEQYFGPGTRLTVT.

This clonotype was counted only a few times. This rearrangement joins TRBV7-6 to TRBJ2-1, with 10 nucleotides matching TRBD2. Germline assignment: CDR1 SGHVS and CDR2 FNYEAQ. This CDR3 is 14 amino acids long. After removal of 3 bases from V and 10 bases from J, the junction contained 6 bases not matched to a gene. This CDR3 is CASSFSGGAAEQFF. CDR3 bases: TGTGCCAGCAGCTTCAGCGGGGGGGCCGCGGAGCAGTTCTTC.

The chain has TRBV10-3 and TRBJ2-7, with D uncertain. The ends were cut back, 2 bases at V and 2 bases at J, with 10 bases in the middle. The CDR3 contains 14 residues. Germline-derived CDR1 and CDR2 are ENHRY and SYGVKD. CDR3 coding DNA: TGTGCCATCAGTGAGGAACCCCCGACCTACGAGCAGTACTTC. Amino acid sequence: CAISEEPPTYEQYF.

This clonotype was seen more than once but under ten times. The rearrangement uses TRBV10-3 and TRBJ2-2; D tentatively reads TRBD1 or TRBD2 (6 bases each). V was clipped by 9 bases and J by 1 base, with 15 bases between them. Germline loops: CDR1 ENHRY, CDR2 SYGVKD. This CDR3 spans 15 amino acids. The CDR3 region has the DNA TGTGCCATGACAGAAGGGGGAGGGAACACCGGGGAGCTGTTTTTT. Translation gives CAMTEGGGNTGELFF.

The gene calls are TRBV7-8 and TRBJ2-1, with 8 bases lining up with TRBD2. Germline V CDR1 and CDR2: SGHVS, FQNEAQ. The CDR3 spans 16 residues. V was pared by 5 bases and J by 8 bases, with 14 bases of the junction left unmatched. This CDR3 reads CASSPRPAGAGDEQFF. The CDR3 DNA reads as TGTGCCAGCAGCCCTCGCCCAGCGGGGGCTGGGGATGAGCAGTTCTTC.

CDR3 region: CSARDLMDPYEQYF. Here the CDR3 DNA reads TGCAGTGCTAGAGATTTGATGGACCCCTACGAGCAGTACTTC. The chain carries TRBV20-1 and TRBJ2-7; D not resolved. This CDR3 has 14 amino acids. V was shortened by 0 bases and J by 2 bases, with 11 bases between the two germline ends. Germline CDR1 reads DFQATT; CDR2 reads SNEGSKA (reference sequence).

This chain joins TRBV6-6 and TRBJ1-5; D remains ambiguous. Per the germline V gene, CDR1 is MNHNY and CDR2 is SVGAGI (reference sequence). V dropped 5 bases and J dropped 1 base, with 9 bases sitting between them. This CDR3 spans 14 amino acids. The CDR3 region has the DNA TGTGCCAGCAGTGCGGGGATCAGCAATCAGCCCCAGCATTTT. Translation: CASSAGISNQPQHF.

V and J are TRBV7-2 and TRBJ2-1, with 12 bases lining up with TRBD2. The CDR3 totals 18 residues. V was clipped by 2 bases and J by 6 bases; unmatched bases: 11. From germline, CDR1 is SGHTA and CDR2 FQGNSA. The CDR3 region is CASSLTLAGGPRGNEQFF. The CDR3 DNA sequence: TGTGCCAGCAGCTTAACTCTAGCGGGGGGGCCCCGGGGCAATGAGCAGTTCTTC. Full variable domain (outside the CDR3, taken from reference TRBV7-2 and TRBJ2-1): GAGVSQSPSNKVTEKGKDVELRCDPISGHTALYWYRQSLGQGLEFLIYFQGNSAPDKSGLPSDRFSAERTGGSVSTLTIQRTQQEDSAVYLCASSLTLAGGPRGNEQFFGPGTRLTVL.

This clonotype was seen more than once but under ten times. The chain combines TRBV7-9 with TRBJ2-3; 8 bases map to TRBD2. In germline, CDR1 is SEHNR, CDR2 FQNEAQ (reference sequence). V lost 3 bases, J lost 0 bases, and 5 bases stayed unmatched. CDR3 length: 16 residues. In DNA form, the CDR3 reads TGTGCCAGCAGCTTTTTACTAGCGGATAGCACAGATACGCAGTATTTT. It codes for CASSFLLADSTDTQYF.

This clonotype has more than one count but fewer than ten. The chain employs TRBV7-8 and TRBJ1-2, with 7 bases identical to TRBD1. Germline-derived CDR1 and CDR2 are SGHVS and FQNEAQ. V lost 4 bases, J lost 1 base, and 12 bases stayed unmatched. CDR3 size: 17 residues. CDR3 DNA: TGTGCCAGCAGCTACAGACAGGGACAAATTCTTAACTATGGCTACACCTTC. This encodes CASSYRQGQILNYGYTF.

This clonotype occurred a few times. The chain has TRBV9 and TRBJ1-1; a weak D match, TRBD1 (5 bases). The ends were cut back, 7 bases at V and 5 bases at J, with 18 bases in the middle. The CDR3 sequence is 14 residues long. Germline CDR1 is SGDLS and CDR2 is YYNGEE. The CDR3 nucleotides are TGTGCCAGCGGGAGCGGCAGGGAACTAACTGAAGCTTTCTTT. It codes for CASGSGRELTEAFF.

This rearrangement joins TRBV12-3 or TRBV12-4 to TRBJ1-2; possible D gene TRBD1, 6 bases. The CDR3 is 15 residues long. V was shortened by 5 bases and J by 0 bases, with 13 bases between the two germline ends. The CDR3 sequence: CASSAGHIPNYGYTF. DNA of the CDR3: TGTGCCAGCAGTGCGGGACACATTCCTAACTATGGCTACACCTTC.

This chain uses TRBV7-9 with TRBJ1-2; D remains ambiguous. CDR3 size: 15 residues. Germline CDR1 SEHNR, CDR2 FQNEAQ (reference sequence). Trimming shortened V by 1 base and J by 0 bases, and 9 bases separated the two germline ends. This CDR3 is CASSLVLGPNYGYTF. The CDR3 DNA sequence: TGTGCCAGCAGCTTAGTTTTAGGGCCTAACTATGGCTACACCTTC.

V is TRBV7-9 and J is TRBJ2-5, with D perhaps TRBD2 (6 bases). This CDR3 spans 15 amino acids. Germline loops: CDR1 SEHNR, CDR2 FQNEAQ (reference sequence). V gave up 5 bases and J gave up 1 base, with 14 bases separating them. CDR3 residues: CASSIGRTIQETQYF. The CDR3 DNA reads TGTGCCAGCAGCATCGGACGGACTATCCAAGAGACCCAGTACTTC.

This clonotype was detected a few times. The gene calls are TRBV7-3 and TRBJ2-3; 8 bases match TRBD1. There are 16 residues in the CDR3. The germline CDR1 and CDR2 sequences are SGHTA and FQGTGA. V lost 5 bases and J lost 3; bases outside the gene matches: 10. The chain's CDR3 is CASSHPGQDATDTQYF. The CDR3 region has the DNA TGTGCCAGCAGCCACCCGGGACAGGATGCAACAGATACGCAGTATTTT.

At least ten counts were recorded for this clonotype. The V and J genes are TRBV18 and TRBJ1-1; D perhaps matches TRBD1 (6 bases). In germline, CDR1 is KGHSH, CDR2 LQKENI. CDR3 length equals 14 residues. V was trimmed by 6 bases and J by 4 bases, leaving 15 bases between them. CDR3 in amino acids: CASSTQGDGTEAFF. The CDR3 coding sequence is TGTGCCAGCTCGACACAGGGAGATGGCACTGAAGCTTTCTTT. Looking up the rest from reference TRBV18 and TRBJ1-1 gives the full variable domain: NAGVMQNPRHLVRRRGQEARLRCSPMKGHSHVYWYRQLPEEGLKFMVYLQKENIIDESGMPKERFSAEFPKEGPSILRIQQVVRGDSAAYFCASSTQGDGTEAFFGQGTRLTVV.

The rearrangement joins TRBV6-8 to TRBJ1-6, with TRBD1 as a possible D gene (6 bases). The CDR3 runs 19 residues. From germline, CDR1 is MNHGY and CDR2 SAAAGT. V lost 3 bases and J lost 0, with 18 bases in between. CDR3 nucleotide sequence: TGTGCCAGCAGTTATCAACCTGGACAGTTTAGCTCCTATAATTCACCCCTCCACTTT. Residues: CASSYQPGQFSSYNSPLHF.

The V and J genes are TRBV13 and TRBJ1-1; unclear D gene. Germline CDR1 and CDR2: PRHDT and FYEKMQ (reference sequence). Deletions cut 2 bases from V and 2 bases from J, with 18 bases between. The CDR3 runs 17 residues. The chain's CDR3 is CASSLISATGVNTEAFF. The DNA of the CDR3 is TGTGCCAGCAGCTTAATCTCTGCAACCGGGGTAAACACTGAAGCTTTCTTT. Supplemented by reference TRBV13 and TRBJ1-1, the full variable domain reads AAGVIQSPRHLIKEKRETATLKCYPIPRHDTVYWYQQGPGQDPQFLISFYEKMQSDKGSIPDRFSAQQFSDYHSELNMSSLELGDSALYFCASSLISATGVNTEAFFGQGTRLTVV.

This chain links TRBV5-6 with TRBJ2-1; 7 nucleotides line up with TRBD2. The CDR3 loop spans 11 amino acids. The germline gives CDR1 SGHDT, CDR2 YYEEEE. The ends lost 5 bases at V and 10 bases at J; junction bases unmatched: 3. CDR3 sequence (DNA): TGTGCCAGCAGAACGGGAGGCGAGCAGTTCTTC. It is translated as CASRTGGEQFF.

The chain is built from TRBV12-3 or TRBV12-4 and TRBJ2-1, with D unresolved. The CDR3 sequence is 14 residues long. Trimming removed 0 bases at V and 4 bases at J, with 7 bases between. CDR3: CASSLAGWYNEQFF. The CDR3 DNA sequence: TGTGCCAGCAGTTTAGCGGGATGGTACAATGAGCAGTTCTTC.

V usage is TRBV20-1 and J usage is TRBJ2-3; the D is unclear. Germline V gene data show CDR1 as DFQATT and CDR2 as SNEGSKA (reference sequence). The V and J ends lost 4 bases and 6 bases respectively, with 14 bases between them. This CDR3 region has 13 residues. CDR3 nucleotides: TGCAGTGCTAACCCCCAGGCAGGCGATACGCAGTATTTT. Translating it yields CSANPQAGDTQYF.

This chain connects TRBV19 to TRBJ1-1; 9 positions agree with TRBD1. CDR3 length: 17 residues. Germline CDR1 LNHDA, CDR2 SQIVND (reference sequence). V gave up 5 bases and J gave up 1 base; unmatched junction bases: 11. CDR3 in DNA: TGTGCCAGTAGTCCAGAGTGGGACAGGGACCCGAACACTGAAGCTTTCTTT. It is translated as CASSPEWDRDPNTEAFF.

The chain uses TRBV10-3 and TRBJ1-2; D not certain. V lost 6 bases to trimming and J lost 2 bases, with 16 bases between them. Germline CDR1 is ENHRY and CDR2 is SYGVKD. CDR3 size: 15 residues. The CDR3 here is CAISDAPQANYGYTF. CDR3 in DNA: TGTGCCATCAGCGACGCCCCTCAGGCAAACTATGGCTACACCTTC.

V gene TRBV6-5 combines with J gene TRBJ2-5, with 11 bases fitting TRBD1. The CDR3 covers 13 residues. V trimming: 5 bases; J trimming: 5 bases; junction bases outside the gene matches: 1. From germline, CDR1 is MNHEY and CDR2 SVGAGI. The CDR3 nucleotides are TGTGCCAGCAGTAGGGACAGGGGGGAGACCCAGTACTTC. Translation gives CASSRDRGETQYF.

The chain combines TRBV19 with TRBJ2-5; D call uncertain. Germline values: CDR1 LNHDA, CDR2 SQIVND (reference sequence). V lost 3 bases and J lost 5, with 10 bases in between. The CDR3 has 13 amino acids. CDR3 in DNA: TGTGCCAGTAGTATCCCTGGTAGGGAGACCCAGTACTTC. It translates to CASSIPGRETQYF.